The 19 T cell receptor beta chains presented below share a single source sample, sequenced in a study of neurological immune-mediated disorders. TCRdb re-called the 5' RACE reads with MiXCR, one entry per CDR3 protein. The data contain some 95,000 distinct CDR3 sequences, around 3.4% of them seen just once; the ten biggest clones take up 5.5% to 6.5%. The specimen was PBMCs. The receptors were gathered from a woman younger than 30 with multiple sclerosis.

In its sample, this clonotype was seen many times. The chain carries TRBV6-6 and TRBJ1-2; 10 bases are a match to TRBD1. There are 15 residues in the CDR3. V shed 2 bases, J shed 5 bases, and the junction held 5 bases outside the gene matches. Germline assignment: CDR1 MNHNY and CDR2 SVGAGI (reference sequence). The CDR3 here is CASSYGPGQGYGYTF. CDR3 nucleotides: TGTGCCAGCAGTTACGGTCCGGGACAGGGGTATGGCTACACCTTC.

This clonotype showed up many times. The chain joins TRBV6-6 to TRBJ1-4; D may be TRBD1 (5 bases). Trimming pared 7 bases from V and 7 bases from J, leaving 13 bases between. The CDR3 contains 13 residues. In germline, CDR1 is MNHNY, CDR2 SVGAGI (reference sequence). CDR3 nucleotide sequence: TGTGCCAGCACCCCGGGGGGGGGTGAAAAACTGTTTTTT. It yields the protein CASTPGGGEKLFF.

This clonotype was found many times. The CDR3 DNA is TGTGCCAGCAGTGAAACCGGGCCCATCTACGAGCAGTACTTC. Residues: CASSETGPIYEQYF. The genes are TRBV6-1 and TRBJ2-7; D unresolved. Trimming took off 2 bases at V and 3 bases at J, with 11 bases between the two ends. Germline-derived CDR1 and CDR2 are MNHNS and SASEGT. The CDR3 is made up of 14 amino acids.

The table lists this clonotype with many counts. V and J are TRBV9 and TRBJ1-2, with D possibly TRBD1 on 5 matching bases. Trimming removed 0 bases from V and 14 bases from J, with 8 bases in between. This CDR3 has 10 residues. Germline assignment: CDR1 SGDLS and CDR2 YYNGEE. DNA of the CDR3: TGTGCCAGCAGCGTAGACAGGTTGACCTTC. It yields the protein CASSVDRLTF.

This clonotype was seen repeatedly, ten times or more. The V call is TRBV7-3, the J call TRBJ2-7; no definite D call. From germline, CDR1 is SGHTA and CDR2 FQGTGA. The CDR3 runs to 14 residues. The V end was cut by 0 bases, the J end by 2 bases, with 8 bases between. CDR3 nucleotides: TGTGCCAGCAGCTTAACATCAGATACCTACGAGCAGTACTTC. Translating gives CASSLTSDTYEQYF. Combining the CDR3 with reference TRBV7-3 and TRBJ2-7 gives the whole variable domain GAGVSQTPSNKVTEKGKYVELRCDPISGHTALYWYRQSLGQGPEFLIYFQGTGAADDSGLPNDRFFAVRPEGSVSTLKIQRTERGDSAVYLCASSLTSDTYEQYFGPGTRLTVT.

This clonotype was recorded many times. The genes are TRBV5-1 and TRBJ2-1, with TRBD2 identical over 11 bases. J lost 4 bases, V lost 2 bases, and 5 bases had no gene match. The CDR3 sequence is 16 residues long. Germline V gene lookup returns CDR1 SGHRS and CDR2 YFSETQ. The CDR3 bases are TGCGCCAGCAGCTTAAGGGCTAGCGGGGGGTACAATGAGCAGTTCTTC. This encodes CASSLRASGGYNEQFF.

At least ten counts were recorded for this clonotype. J is TRBJ2-1 and V is TRBV25-1, with 10 positions matching TRBD2. V was clipped by 3 bases and J by 6 bases; unmatched bases: 5. The germline CDR1 and CDR2 sequences are MGHDK and SYGVNS. The CDR3 extends over 15 amino acids. This chain's CDR3 is CASSEPSGGANEQFF. CDR3 in DNA: TGTGCCAGCAGTGAGCCCAGCGGGGGGGCCAATGAGCAGTTCTTC.

This clonotype was counted ten times or more. The rearrangement uses TRBV20-1 and TRBJ1-6, with a tentative D call TRBD1 (5 bases). V lost 0 bases, J lost 4 bases, and 10 bases lay in between. CDR1 and CDR2 (germline): DFQATT, SNEGSKA (reference sequence). The CDR3 spans 15 residues. This chain's CDR3 is CSAREQGYYNSPLHF. The CDR3 coding sequence is TGCAGTGCTAGAGAGCAGGGATATTATAATTCACCCCTCCACTTT.

This clonotype has at least ten counts. The rearrangement links TRBV7-2 to TRBJ2-5; TRBD1 aligns across 8 bases. The CDR3 has 13 amino acids. Germline V gene lookup returns CDR1 SGHTA and CDR2 FQGNSA. Trimming cost V 5 bases and J 4 bases; bases outside gene matches: 3. Written as DNA, the CDR3 is TGTGCCAGCAGCCCAGGGGGCAGAGAGACCCAGTACTTC. Translated, it gives CASSPGGRETQYF. Using reference TRBV7-2 and TRBJ2-5 for the parts outside the CDR3, the full variable domain is GAGVSQSPSNKVTEKGKDVELRCDPISGHTALYWYRQSLGQGLEFLIYFQGNSAPDKSGLPSDRFSAERTGGSVSTLTIQRTQQEDSAVYLCASSPGGRETQYFGPGTRLLVL.

The sample holds many counts of this clonotype. The chain has TRBV11-2 and TRBJ1-4; D gene ambiguous. Germline-derived CDR1 and CDR2 are SGHAT and FQNNGV. The V end was cut by 6 bases, the J end by 7 bases, with 15 bases between. This CDR3 has 14 residues. CDR3: CASRRSGDAEKLFF. The CDR3 nucleotides read TGTGCCAGCAGGAGAAGTGGGGATGCTGAAAAACTGTTTTTT.

This clonotype is medium-sized by share. The rearrangement links TRBV5-1 to TRBJ2-5; 8 bases line up with TRBD2. The CDR3 has 15 residues. Germline CDR1 SGHRS, CDR2 YFSETQ. The junction had 11 bases not matched to a gene; V was cut back by 4 bases and J by 6 bases. The CDR3 DNA sequence: TGCGCCAGCAGCCCGGACAGCGGGAGAATGCAGACCCAGTACTTC. Residues: CASSPDSGRMQTQYF.

This clonotype was seen many times. V usage is TRBV29-1 and J usage is TRBJ1-3, with D possibly matching TRBD1 (5 bases). This CDR3 region has 18 residues. Looked up from germline, CDR1 is SQVTM and CDR2 is ANQGSEA. The V gene lost 8 bases and the J gene lost 4 bases, with 30 bases spanning the gap. CDR3 nucleotide sequence: TGCAGCCCAACTTTGAGACAAAGTCACCCAGGGTCGGGAAACACCATATATTTT. It is translated as CSPTLRQSHPGSGNTIYF.

This clonotype was seen repeatedly, ten times or more. V is TRBV20-1 and J is TRBJ2-3; 10 nucleotides line up with TRBD1. CDR3 length: 15 residues. V was clipped by 2 bases and J by 2 bases; unmatched bases: 4. In germline, CDR1 is DFQATT, CDR2 SNEGSKA (reference sequence). CDR3: CSARRDRGNTDTQYF. In nucleotides, the CDR3 is TGCAGTGCTAGAAGGGACAGGGGTAACACAGATACGCAGTATTTT.

In its sample, this clonotype was seen many times. V and J are TRBV6-6 and TRBJ1-2; D unresolved. V was clipped by 5 bases and J by 6 bases, with 19 bases between them. The CDR3 has 15 residues. In germline, CDR1 is MNHNY, CDR2 SVGAGI (reference sequence). The DNA of the CDR3 is TGTGCCAGCAGTCACCTTGCGGACGGCTTTGATGGCTACACCTTC. Amino acids: CASSHLADGFDGYTF.

This clonotype was recorded many times. This chain links TRBV20-1 with TRBJ2-7; perhaps TRBD2 as D (6 bases). The CDR3 spans 13 residues. Germline loops: CDR1 DFQATT, CDR2 SNEGSKA (reference sequence). V shed 8 bases and J shed 5 bases, with 19 bases lying between them. CDR3 in amino acids: CSPHLGGSNEQYF. CDR3 nucleotide sequence: TGCAGTCCACACCTCGGGGGATCGAACGAGCAGTACTTC.

In its sample, this clonotype was seen a few times. The chain uses TRBV3-1 and TRBJ2-7; 11 bases align to TRBD2. J gave up 4 bases and V 4 bases, and 3 bases lay outside the gene matches. This CDR3 spans 14 amino acids. Per germline, CDR1 LGHDT and CDR2 YNNKEL (reference sequence). The CDR3 DNA follows: TGTGCCAGCAGCCCACTAGCGGGGGCTTACGAGCAGTACTTC. This sequence encodes CASSPLAGAYEQYF.

In its sample, this clonotype was seen many times. The genes are TRBV5-1 and TRBJ1-2, with D unresolved. V lost 3 bases to trimming and J lost 8 bases, with 26 bases between them. The CDR3 consists of 17 residues. The germline V gene has CDR1 SGHRS and CDR2 YFSETQ. The CDR3 nucleotides are TGCGCCAGCAGCTCATCTCAAAGCACCGTAAGGGATGGGGGCTACACCTTC. It codes for CASSSSQSTVRDGGYTF.

This clonotype was recorded at least ten times. V usage is TRBV30 and J usage is TRBJ2-5; no clear D gene. V was trimmed by 3 bases and J by 2 bases, leaving 10 bases between them. The CDR3 has 13 residues. Germline V gene lookup returns CDR1 GTSNPN and CDR2 SVGIG (reference sequence). The CDR3 nucleotides read TGTGCCTGGAGCCCCGGTTCTCAAGAGACCCAGTACTTC. It yields the protein CAWSPGSQETQYF. Based on the CDR3 plus reference TRBV30 and TRBJ2-5, the full variable domain is SQTIHQWPATLVQPVGSPLSLECTVEGTSNPNLYWYRQAAGRGLQLLFYSVGIGQISSEVPQNLSASRPQDRQFILSSKKLLLSDSGFYLCAWSPGSQETQYFGPGTRLLVL.

This clonotype showed up many times. The chain carries TRBV5-1 and TRBJ2-1; D unclear. The CDR3 runs to 14 residues. From germline, CDR1 is SGHRS and CDR2 YFSETQ. Trimming left V 2 bases short and J 4 bases short, with 10 bases between. CDR3 sequence (DNA): TGCGCCAGCAGCTTAGAGTTCTCATACAATGAGCAGTTCTTC. Translation: CASSLEFSYNEQFF.